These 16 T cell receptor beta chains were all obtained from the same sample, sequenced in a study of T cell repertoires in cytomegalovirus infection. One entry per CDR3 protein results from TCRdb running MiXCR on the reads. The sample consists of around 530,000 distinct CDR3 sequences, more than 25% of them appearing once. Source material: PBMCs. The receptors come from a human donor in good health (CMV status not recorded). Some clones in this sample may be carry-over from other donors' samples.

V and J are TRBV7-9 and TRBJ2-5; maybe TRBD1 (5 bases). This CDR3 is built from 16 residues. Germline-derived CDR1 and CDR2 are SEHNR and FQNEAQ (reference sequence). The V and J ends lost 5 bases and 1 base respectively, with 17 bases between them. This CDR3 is CASSALARARQETQYF. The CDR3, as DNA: TGTGCCAGCAGCGCGCTGGCCAGGGCCCGCCAAGAGACCCAGTACTTC. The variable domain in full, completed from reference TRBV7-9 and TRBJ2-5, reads DTGVSQNPRHKITKRGQNVTFRCDPISEHNRLYWYRQTLGQGPEFLTYFQNEAQLEKSRLLSDRFSAERPKGSFSTLEIQRTEQGDSAMYLCASSALARARQETQYFGPGTRLLVL.

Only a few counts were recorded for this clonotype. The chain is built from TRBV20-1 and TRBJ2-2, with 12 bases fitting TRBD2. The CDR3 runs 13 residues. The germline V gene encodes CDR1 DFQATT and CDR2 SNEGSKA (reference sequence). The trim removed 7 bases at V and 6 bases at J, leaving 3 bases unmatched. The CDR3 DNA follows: TGCAGTGTCCTAGCGGGAGGGCCCGGGGAGCTGTTTTTT. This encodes CSVLAGGPGELFF.

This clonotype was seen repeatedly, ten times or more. CDR3 loop: CASSSTGGLVSNTEAFF. The CDR3 region has the DNA TGTGCCAGCAGCTCCACAGGGGGTTTGGTGTCGAACACTGAAGCTTTCTTT. The V call is TRBV7-8, the J call TRBJ1-1; 8 positions agree with TRBD1. The V and J ends lost 4 bases and 1 base, in that order; junction bases with no gene match: 11. Germline V gives CDR1 SGHVS, CDR2 FQNEAQ. This CDR3 contains 17 residues.

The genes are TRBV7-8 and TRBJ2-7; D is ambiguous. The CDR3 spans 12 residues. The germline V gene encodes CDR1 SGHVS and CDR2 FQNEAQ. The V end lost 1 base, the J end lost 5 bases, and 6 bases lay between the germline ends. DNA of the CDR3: TGTGCCAGCAGCTTAGAGTTCGACGAGCAGTACGTC. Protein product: CASSLEFDEQYV.

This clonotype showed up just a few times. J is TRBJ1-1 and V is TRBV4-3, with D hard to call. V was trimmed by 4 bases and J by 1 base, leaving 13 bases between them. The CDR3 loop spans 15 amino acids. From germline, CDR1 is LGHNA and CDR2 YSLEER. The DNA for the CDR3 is TGCGCCAGCAGCCTTTCGTGGGCCGAGAACACTGAAGCTTTCTTT. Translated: CASSLSWAENTEAFF.

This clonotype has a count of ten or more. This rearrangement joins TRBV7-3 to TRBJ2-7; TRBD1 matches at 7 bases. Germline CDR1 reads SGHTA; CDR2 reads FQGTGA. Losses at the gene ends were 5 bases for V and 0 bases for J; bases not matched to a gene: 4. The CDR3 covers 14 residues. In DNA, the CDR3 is TGTGCCAGCAGCCCACAGGGGCCCTCCTACGAGCAGTACTTC. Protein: CASSPQGPSYEQYF.

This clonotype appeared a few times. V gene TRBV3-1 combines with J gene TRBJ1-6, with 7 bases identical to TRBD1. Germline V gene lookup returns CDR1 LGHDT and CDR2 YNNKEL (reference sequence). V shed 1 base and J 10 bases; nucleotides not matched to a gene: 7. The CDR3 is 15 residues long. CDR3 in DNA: TGTGCCAGCAGCCAAGCGGGACAGTCCGACTCACCCCTCCACTTT. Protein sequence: CASSQAGQSDSPLHF.

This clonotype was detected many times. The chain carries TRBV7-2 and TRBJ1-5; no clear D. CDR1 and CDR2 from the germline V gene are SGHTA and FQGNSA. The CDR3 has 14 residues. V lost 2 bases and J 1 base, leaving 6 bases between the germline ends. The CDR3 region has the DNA TGTGCCAGCAGCTTATTGGTCAGCAATCAGCCCCAGCATTTT. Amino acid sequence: CASSLLVSNQPQHF.

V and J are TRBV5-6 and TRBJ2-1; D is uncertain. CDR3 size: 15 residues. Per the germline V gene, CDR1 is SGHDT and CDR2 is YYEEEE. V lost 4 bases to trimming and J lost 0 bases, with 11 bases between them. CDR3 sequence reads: CASSETLSSYNEQFF. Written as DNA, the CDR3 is TGTGCCAGCAGCGAAACTCTAAGCTCCTACAATGAGCAGTTCTTC. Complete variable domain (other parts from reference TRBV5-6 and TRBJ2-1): DAGVTQSPTHLIKTRGQQVTLRCSPKSGHDTVSWYQQALGQGPQFIFQYYEEEERQRGNFPDRFSGHQFPNYSSELNVNALLLGDSALYLCASSETLSSYNEQFFGPGTRLTVL.

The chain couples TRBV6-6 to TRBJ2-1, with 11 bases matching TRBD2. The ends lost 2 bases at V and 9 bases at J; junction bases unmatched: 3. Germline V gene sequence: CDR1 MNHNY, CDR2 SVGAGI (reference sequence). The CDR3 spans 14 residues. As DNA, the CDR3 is TGTGCCAGCAGTTACCAAGGGACTAGCGGTGAGCAGTTCTTC. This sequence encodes CASSYQGTSGEQFF.

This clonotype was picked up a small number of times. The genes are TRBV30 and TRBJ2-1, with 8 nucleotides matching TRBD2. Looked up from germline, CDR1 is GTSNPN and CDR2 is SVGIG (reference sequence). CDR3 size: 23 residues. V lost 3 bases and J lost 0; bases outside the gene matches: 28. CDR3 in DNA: TGTGCCTGGAGGACGACTCTAGGGCGGGCAAGGATCTCCAGCGGGAGCTCCTACAATGAGCAGTTCTTC. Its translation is CAWRTTLGRARISSGSSYNEQFF.

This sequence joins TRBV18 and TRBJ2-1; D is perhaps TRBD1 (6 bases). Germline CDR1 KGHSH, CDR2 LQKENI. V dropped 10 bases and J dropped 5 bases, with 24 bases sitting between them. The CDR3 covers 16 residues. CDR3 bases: TGTGCCACCCAGACCGGGACCCCGAGGGGGAACAATGAGCAGTTCTTC. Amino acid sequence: CATQTGTPRGNNEQFF.

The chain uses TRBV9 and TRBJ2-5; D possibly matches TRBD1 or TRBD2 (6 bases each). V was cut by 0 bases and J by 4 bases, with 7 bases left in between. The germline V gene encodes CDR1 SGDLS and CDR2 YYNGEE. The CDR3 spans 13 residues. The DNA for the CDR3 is TGTGCCAGCAGCGTAGGGGGGGCAGAGACCCAGTACTTC. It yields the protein CASSVGGAETQYF.

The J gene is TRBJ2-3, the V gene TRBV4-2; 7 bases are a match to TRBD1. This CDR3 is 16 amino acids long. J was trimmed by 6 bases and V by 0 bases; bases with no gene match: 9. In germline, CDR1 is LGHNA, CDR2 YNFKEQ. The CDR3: CASSQEGSTTGDTQYF. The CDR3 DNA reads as TGTGCCAGCAGCCAAGAAGGGTCTACGACAGGGGATACGCAGTATTTT.

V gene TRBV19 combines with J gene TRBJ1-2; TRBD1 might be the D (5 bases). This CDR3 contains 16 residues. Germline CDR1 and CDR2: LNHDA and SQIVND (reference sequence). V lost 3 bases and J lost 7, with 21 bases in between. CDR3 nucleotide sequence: TGTGCCAGTAGTATTGTCAGTGGAGGGGTGCTTCGTGGCTACACCTTC. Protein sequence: CASSIVSGGVLRGYTF.

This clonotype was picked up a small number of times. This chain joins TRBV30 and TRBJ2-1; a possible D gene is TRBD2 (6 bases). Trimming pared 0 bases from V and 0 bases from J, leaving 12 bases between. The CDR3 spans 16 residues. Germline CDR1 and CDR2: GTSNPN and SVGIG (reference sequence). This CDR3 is CAWSVRGRLSYNEQFF. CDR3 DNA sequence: TGTGCCTGGAGTGTACGGGGGAGACTCTCCTACAATGAGCAGTTCTTC.